This TCR beta chain was identified during a study of regulatory T cells in long-lasting Graves disease (dated by TCRdb to about 2021). Regarding the complete study: Persistent Graves' disease was defined as antithyroid drug treatment for over 5 years with persistently positive TSH receptor autoantibodies. Persistent Graves' disease patients were compared with newly diagnosed Graves' disease patients by peripheral blood TCR sequencing and RNA sequencing. The study was conducted in China and was registered as a clinical trial. A total of around 35 samples underwent TCR sequencing, from some 13 patients with persistent Graves' disease and some 20 patients with newly diagnosed Graves' disease. Persistent Graves' disease patients in the clinical cohort had taken antithyroid drugs for 9 to 11 years on average.

On this clonotype: What this receptor recognizes is not known. Base-call qualities are not available, and no considerably larger clone is one nucleotide away.

What the research found in general, with its limitations: A larger number of public clonotypes was shared among persistent patients (more than 2,500) than among newly diagnosed patients (around 870). Persistent Graves' disease patients showed lower TCR Shannon entropy and fewer highly expanded clones than newly diagnosed patients, suggesting clonal expansion. The study examined only peripheral blood because the primary lesion, thyroid tissue, could not be accessed. The authors noted that the small sample size was a limitation that may lower accuracy. Only the TCR beta chain was sequenced and analyzed.

To prepare the library, multiplex PCR was applied. These reads were obtained on an Illumina HiSeq 4000. CDR3 regions were amplified by Arm-PCR with iRepertoire HTBI primers to construct TCR beta libraries. Before sequencing, the PCR products went through gel purification. Per the authors' processing: Across samples, roughly 60 TRBV and over 11 TRBJ segments were identified and used for gene usage analysis of CDR3 amino acid clonotypes. Filtered high-quality paired reads were merged into contigs using COPE and FqMerger. Contigs were aligned with BLAST to IMGT TRBV, TRBD and TRBJ reference genes, and CDR3 was defined per IMGT. Any clonotype with a frequency above 0.1% was classified as a highly expanded clone. Repertoire diversity was measured by Shannon entropy, and V-J evenness by the Gini coefficient. A clonotype found in more than one individual was treated as public. The raw public data were reprocessed by TCRdb itself: fastp quality trimming at Q25, MiXCR clonotype calling, in-frame beta chains only. Identical CDR3 proteins give one entry, which carries the most common genes and DNA. TCRdb, not the original authors, processed these V and J calls. For this sample there are under 500,000 distinct CDR3 sequences; more than 20% appear just once. The leading ten clones occupy 6.5% to 10% of the sample.

This sample's time point label indicates: persistent/refractory GD, antithyroid drugs over 5 years with positive TRAb. RNA was extracted from PBMCs in TRIzol for both TCR sequencing and RNA sequencing. Graves' disease was diagnosed according to American Thyroid Association guidelines. Patients for the study were recruited at an endocrinology department in Xi'an, China. From each patient, 8 to 10 milliliters of peripheral blood was collected into an EDTA anticoagulant tube. Ficoll Paque Plus density gradient separation was used to isolate PBMCs, and no further T cell sorting was performed. RNA quality was checked with an Agilent 2100 Bioanalyzer and agarose gel, and concentration with a NanoDrop 2000. The clonotype originates from a female donor with Graves disease. The starting material was peripheral blood mononuclear cells (PBMCs), obtained when the disease was refractory, from a patient treated with antithyroid drugs.

The nucleotide sequence reads as follows: TGCGCCAGCAGCTTCGGCCGGGGCCAGCCGGTTGTGTACTTC. Its amino acids are CASSFGRGQPVVYF. The chain employs TRBV5-1 and TRBJ2-7, with the D call tentatively TRBD1 or TRBD2, each fitting 5 bases. The CDR3, from cysteine to phenylalanine, totals 14 residues. Solely the CDR3 DNA is kept, with 42 bases framed from the first base. The germline V gene sets CDR1 to SGHRS and CDR2 to YFSETQ. V is pared back by 2 bases and J by 12 bases, with 21 bases lying between the germline termini.